The T cell receptor beta chain described here comes from a study of T cells in Graves' hyperthyroidism and ophthalmopathy. The germline CDR1 and CDR2 sequences are LGHNA and YNFKEQ. V was trimmed by 0 bases and J by 2 bases, leaving 13 bases between them. The CDR3 is made up of 16 amino acids. Study-wide results and caveats: Model-based prediction identified ophthalmopathy a median 6.5 months prior to its onset.

RNA transcripts served as the template for amplifying TCR beta CDR3 regions. When the TCR CDR3 underwent first-round RT-PCR, the HTBI primer set was used. TCRdb ran MiXCR on the multiplex PCR reads and lists one entry per CDR3 protein. The table includes about 380,000 distinct CDR3 sequences, more than 11% detected once. This clonotype has only a few counts. What it binds is not known. This TCR derives from a woman between 55 and 75 years old with Graves' hyperthyroidism. Sequences were obtained from blood. The rearrangement joins TRBV4-2 to TRBJ2-5; unclear D gene. Here the CDR3 DNA reads TGTGCCAGCAGCCAAGAAACCGAGTCAGAACAAGAGACCCAGTACTTC. Amino acids: CASSQETESEQETQYF.